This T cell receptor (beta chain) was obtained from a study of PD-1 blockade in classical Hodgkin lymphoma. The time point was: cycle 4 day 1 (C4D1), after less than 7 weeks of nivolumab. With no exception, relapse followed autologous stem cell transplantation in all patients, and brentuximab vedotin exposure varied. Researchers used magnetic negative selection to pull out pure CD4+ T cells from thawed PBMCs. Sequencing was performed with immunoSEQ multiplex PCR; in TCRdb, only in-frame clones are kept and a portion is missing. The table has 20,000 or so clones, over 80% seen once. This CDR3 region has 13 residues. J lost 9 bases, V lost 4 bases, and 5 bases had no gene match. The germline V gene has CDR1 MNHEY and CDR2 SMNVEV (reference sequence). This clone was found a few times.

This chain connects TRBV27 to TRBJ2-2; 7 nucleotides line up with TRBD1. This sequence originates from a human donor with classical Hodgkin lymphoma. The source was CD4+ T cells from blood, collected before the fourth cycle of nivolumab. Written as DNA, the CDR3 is TGTGCCAGCAGTTCGACAGGGCGCCGGGAGCTGTTTTTT. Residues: CASSSTGRRELFF.